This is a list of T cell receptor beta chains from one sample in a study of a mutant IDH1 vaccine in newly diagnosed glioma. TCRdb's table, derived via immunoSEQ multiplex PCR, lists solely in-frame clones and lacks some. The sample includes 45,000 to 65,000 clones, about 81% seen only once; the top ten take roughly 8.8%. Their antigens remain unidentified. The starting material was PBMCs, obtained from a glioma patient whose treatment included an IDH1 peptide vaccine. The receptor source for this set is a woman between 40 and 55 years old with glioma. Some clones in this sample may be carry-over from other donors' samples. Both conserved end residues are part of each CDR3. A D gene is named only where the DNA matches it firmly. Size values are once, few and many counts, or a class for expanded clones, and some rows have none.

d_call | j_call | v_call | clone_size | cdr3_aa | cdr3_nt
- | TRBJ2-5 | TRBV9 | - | CASSVELAGETQYF | TGTGCCAGCAGCGTAGAACTAGCAGGAGAGACCCAGTACTTC
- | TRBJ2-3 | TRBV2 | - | CASRPRTAQDTQYF | TGTGCCAGCAGGCCCCGTACGGCACAGGATACGCAGTATTTT
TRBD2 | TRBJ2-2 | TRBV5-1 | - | CASSLEPRSGTNTGELFF | TGCGCCAGCAGCTTGGAACCGCGTAGCGGGACGAACACCGGGGAGCTGTTTTTT
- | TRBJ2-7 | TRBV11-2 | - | CASSPQIRGQPQYEQYF | TGTGCCAGCAGCCCGCAGATTCGGGGCCAGCCCCAGTACGAGCAGTACTTC
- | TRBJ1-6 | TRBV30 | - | CAWDRSSSYNSPLHF | TGTGCCTGGGACAGATCAAGCTCCTATAATTCACCCCTCCACTTT
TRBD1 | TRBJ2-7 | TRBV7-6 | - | CASSTRTGHLGEQYF | TGTGCCAGCAGCACGAGGACAGGGCACCTGGGCGAGCAGTACTTC
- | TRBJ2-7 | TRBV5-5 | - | CASSPEQDPLLEQYF | TGTGCCAGCAGCCCGGAACAGGACCCGCTCCTCGAGCAGTACTTC
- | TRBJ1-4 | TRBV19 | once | CASSTENYATNEKLFF | TGTGCCAGTAGTACCGAGAACTACGCAACTAATGAAAAACTGTTTTTT
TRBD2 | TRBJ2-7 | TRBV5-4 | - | CASSPAGLAGGGYEQYF | TGTGCCAGCAGCCCGGCAGGACTAGCGGGGGGTGGCTACGAGCAGTACTTC
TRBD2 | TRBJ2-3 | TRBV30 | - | CAWSVWEGRTDTQYF | TGTGCCTGGAGTGTATGGGAGGGACGGACAGATACGCAGTATTTT
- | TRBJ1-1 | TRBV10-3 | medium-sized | CAISDGGRVTEAFF | TGTGCCATCAGTGATGGTGGCAGGGTTACTGAAGCTTTCTTT
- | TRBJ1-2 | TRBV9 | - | CASSVEGRANYGYTF | TGTGCCAGCAGCGTAGAAGGGAGGGCGAACTATGGCTACACCTTC
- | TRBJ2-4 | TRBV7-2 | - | CASSLVSVPPLLAKNIQYF | TGTGCCAGCAGCTTAGTTTCCGTCCCACCGCTCCTAGCCAAAAACATTCAGTACTTC
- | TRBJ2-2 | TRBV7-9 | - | CASSLAVGAEGTGELFF | TGTGCCAGCAGCTTAGCGGTTGGGGCAGAAGGAACCGGGGAGCTGTTTTTT
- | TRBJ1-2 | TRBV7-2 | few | CASSSTVSYTF | TGTGCCAGCAGCTCGACAGTTTCCTACACCTTC
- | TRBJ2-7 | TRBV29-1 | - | CSVEGWGEINYEQYF | TGCAGCGTTGAGGGCTGGGGGGAGATCAACTACGAGCAGTACTTC
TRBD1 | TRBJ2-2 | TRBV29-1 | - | CSVERQGAGELFF | TGCAGCGTTGAGAGACAGGGGGCCGGGGAGCTGTTTTTT
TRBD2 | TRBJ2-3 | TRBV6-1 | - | CASSGLAGDRTDTQYF | TGTGCCAGCAGTGGACTAGCGGGGGACCGCACAGATACGCAGTATTTT
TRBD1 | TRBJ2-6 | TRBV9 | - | CASSLLTGAGANVLTF | TGTGCCAGCAGCCTCTTGACAGGGGCTGGGGCCAACGTCCTGACTTTC
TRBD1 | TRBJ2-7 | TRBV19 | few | CASSPGQVYEQYF | TGTGCCAGTAGTCCGGGACAGGTCTACGAGCAGTACTTC
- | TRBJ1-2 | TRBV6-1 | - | CASSESTADYGYTF | TGTGCCAGCAGTGAGTCGACAGCTGACTATGGCTACACCTTC
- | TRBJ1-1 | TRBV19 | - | CASSTIRLTMNTEAFF | TGTGCCAGTAGTACCATTCGGTTGACAATGAACACTGAAGCTTTCTTT
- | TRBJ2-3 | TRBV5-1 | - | CASSKDTSGTDTQYF | TGCGCCAGCAGCAAGGATACTTCTGGCACAGATACGCAGTATTTT
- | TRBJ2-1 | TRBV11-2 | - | CASSSGPSKNEQFF | TGTGCCAGCAGCTCCGGACCTAGCAAGAATGAGCAGTTCTTC